The entry that follows covers one TCR beta chain sequence. Antigen unknown. These data come from a study of T cell repertoires in cytomegalovirus infection. The overall study: Public TCR beta signatures indicated both CMV infection and matching HLA type.

General study results and limits: Of the TCR beta families, the public ones yielded a cumulative frequency that identified carriers of CMV plus the relevant HLA. The ex vivo response was dominated by HLA-C-restricted CMV-specific TCR beta clonotypes.

V shed 7 bases and J 1 base; nucleotides not matched to a gene: 8. The CDR3 is 16 amino acids. Germline assignment: CDR1 MDHEN and CDR2 SYDVKM. TCRdb passed the reads through MiXCR, listing each CDR3 protein once. This table holds roughly 230,000 distinct CDR3 sequences, approximately 24% found once. This receptor was identified in a human donor in good health (CMV status not recorded). Some clones in this sample may be carry-over from other donors' samples. V and J are TRBV28 and TRBJ2-2, with 8 positions matching TRBD1. Sequenced input: CD8+ T cells from PBMCs. CDR3 loop: CASTPTDRVNTGELFF. Written as DNA, the CDR3 is TGTGCCAGCACCCCTACGGACAGGGTGAACACCGGGGAGCTGTTTTTT.